This TCR beta chain appears in the sequencing data of a study of blood T cell repertoires in COVID-19 (dated by TCRdb to the early 2020s). With respect to the entire study: Collaborator samples came from the United States, Italy and Spain and covered acute and convalescent phases of COVID-19. Where available, HLA class I and class II types were taken from metadata supplied by the sample provider and were not determined by assay-based typing. The material from the prospective study consisted of cDNA or gDNA derived from T cells, B-cell-depleted T cells, or PBMCs. The repertoires were released in a freely available public database meant as a resource for research on the immune response to SARS-CoV-2. Subjects who had been exposed to COVID-19, were actively infected with it, or had recovered from it provided the deeply sampled blood TCRbeta repertoires that made up the dataset. Nearly every sample came with metadata listing a de-identified subject ID, COVID-19 status, age in years and sex. The samples were drawn from the first 160 participants of the ongoing ImmuneRACE study and from over 950 subjects provided by 6 global collaborators. Findings and caveats that apply to the study as a whole: The quantity of clinical and demographic metadata differed by source and by participant and was supplied without curation.

As encoded in the germline V gene (reference sequence), CDR1 is GTSNPN while CDR2 is SVGIG. The CDR3 runs 12 amino acids, cysteine and phenylalanine included. Only CDR3 DNA remains: 36 bases, in frame from the first base. The V end loses 5 bases and the J end loses 3 bases, and a stretch of 10 bases separates them. For this clone: It lacks a known antigen. No much larger clone is present one base from it, and per-base qualities are unavailable.

At one collaborating source in Seattle, patients were enrolled during active infection and were followed longitudinally through the course of disease. The collaborating institutions used their own protocols to collect whole blood in K2EDTA tubes. Collaborator samples were shipped for TCRbeta analysis as frozen whole blood, isolated PBMCs, or DNA extracted from either sample type. TCRbeta CDR3 regions were amplified from genomic DNA by means of the immunoSEQ Assay, a bias-controlled multiplex PCR. On the authors' methods: The number of nucleated cells in each sample was estimated from the amplification of reference gene primers within the assay. To quantify the absolute abundance of each unique TCRbeta CDR3 rearrangement, sequence reads were collapsed and filtered. For each sample, productive Simpson clonality was calculated as the square root of Simpson's diversity index over productive rearrangements. This immuneACCESS table, as held by TCRdb, lists in-frame sequences with V and J called but not all clones. Of the missing ones, under half trace to an unresolved V gene in checked studies; the others have no known cause. The V and J calls and the clone size are those of that table, but D and trimming were determined from the DNA. The sample table records about 200,000 clones; about 85% of these occur just once. The ten most abundant clones make up 0.9% to 0.95% of the sample.

This receptor was taken from a man in his 60s with COVID-19, enrolled during active disease. The chain is encoded by TRBV30 joined to TRBJ1-2, and the D gene may be TRBD1, 5 bases matching. The sample taken for sequencing was peripheral blood. DNA sequence: TGTGCCTGGGAAGGGGCGGACTATGGCTACACCTTC. Translation gives CAWEGADYGYTF. Here the CDR3 is joined to the reference TRBV30 and TRBJ1-2 genes, and the full variable domain is: SQTIHQWPATLVQPVGSPLSLECTVEGTSNPNLYWYRQAAGRGLQLLFYSVGIGQISSEVPQNLSASRPQDRQFILSSKKLLLSDSGFYLCAWEGADYGYTFGSGTRLTVV.